This T cell receptor beta chain was recorded in a study of cytomegalovirus exposure and HLA in healthy donors. Study-level information: Across roughly 400 genotyped donors, about 86% landed in the Caucasian-associated ancestry cluster.

V shed 7 bases and J shed 5 bases, with 9 bases lying between them. CDR1 and CDR2 from the germline V gene are SGHRS and YFSETQ. CDR3 length: 11 residues. This clone showed up just a few times. The PCR made use of 60 Vbeta and 13 Jbeta primers. Generated by immunoSEQ multiplex PCR, the TCRdb table keeps only in-frame clones and is missing some. The repertoire holds roughly 140,000 clones, with 64% as singletons. The donors (healthy individuals) were bone marrow donors. This TCR derives from a woman aged 25 to 39 in good health and CMV-seropositive. The sequenced material came from PBMCs. The rearrangement links TRBV5-1 to TRBJ1-2, with D unresolved. The CDR3 DNA reads TGCGCCAGCGACACTGGATATGGCTACACCTTC. Encoded protein: CASDTGYGYTF.